This entry lists 8 T cell receptor beta chains sequenced from one sample in a study of blood T cell repertoires in COVID-19. Produced via immunoSEQ multiplex PCR; TCRdb's table is partial and in-frame only. The sample lists hundreds of thousands of clones, 87% occurring once. The specimen sequenced was peripheral blood. These receptors originate from a man between 18 and 29 years old with active or convalescent COVID-19.

The V call is TRBV15, the J call TRBJ1-2, with D maybe TRBD1 (5 bases). The CDR3 runs 14 residues. Germline CDR1 LNHNV, CDR2 YYDKDF (reference sequence). V lost 5 bases to trimming and J lost 5 bases, with 15 bases between them. This CDR3 reads CATSVNTGGYGYTF. Written as DNA, the CDR3 is TGTGCCACCAGCGTCAACACGGGGGGGTATGGCTACACCTTC.

This clone was observed once. This chain links TRBV6-2 or TRBV6-3 with TRBJ2-2, with a possible D match to TRBD2 (5 bases). The CDR3 runs to 15 residues. Germline V lookup: CDR1 MNHEY, CDR2 SVGEGT. Trimming removed 0 bases at V and 6 bases at J, with 11 bases between. CDR3 residues: CASSYSRVKAGELFF. CDR3 coding DNA: TGTGCCAGCAGTTACTCGAGGGTGAAAGCCGGGGAGCTGTTTTTT.

This clone showed up just once. The chain carries TRBV29-1 and TRBJ1-1; weak D call: TRBD1 (6 bases). Germline V gives CDR1 SQVTM, CDR2 ANQGSEA. V lost 7 bases and J lost 8, with 14 bases in between. This CDR3 region has 11 residues. CDR3 in amino acids: CSADWGTEAFF. For the CDR3, the DNA is TGCAGCGCTGACTGGGGGACAGAAGCTTTCTTT.

The chain has TRBV7-9 and TRBJ1-3, with D perhaps matching TRBD1 (5 bases). Trimming removed 6 bases at V and 8 bases at J, with 11 bases between. The CDR3 covers 12 residues. Germline V gene lookup returns CDR1 SEHNR and CDR2 FQNEAQ (reference sequence). The CDR3 nucleotides are TGTGCCAGCAGTCCGGGAGGGGACACCATATATTTT. Amino acids: CASSPGGDTIYF.

The chain links TRBV11-2 to TRBJ1-3, with D unclear. Looked up from germline, CDR1 is SGHAT and CDR2 is FQNNGV. V lost 3 bases to trimming and J lost 4 bases, with 16 bases between them. The CDR3 length is 16 residues. CDR3 in amino acids: CASSFYRNSPGNTIYF. The CDR3 bases are TGTGCCAGCAGCTTTTACCGGAACAGCCCGGGAAACACCATATATTTT. Full variable domain (missing parts from reference TRBV11-2 and TRBJ1-3): EAGVAQSPRYKIIEKRQSVAFWCNPISGHATLYWYQQILGQGPKLLIQFQNNGVVDDSQLPKDRFSAERLKGVDSTLKIQPAKLEDSAVYLCASSFYRNSPGNTIYFGEGSWLTVV.

The J gene is TRBJ2-3, the V gene TRBV18, with TRBD2 identical over 13 bases. This CDR3 comprises 16 residues. CDR1 KGHSH and CDR2 LQKENI come from the germline V gene. V shed 6 bases and J 6 bases; nucleotides not matched to a gene: 9. CDR3 bases: TGTGCCAGCTCCGGAGGACTAGCGGGAGCAGGGGATACGCAGTATTTT. Protein: CASSGGLAGAGDTQYF.

The rearrangement uses TRBV14 and TRBJ2-1, with TRBD2 identical over 11 bases. Germline V gene sequence: CDR1 SGHDN, CDR2 FVKESK. This CDR3 has 17 residues. J lost 8 bases, V lost 4 bases, and 13 bases had no gene match. CDR3 nucleotides: TGTGCCAGCAGCCGTCATAGCGGGAGGGATTATGCCGATGAGCAGTTCTTC. Residues: CASSRHSGRDYADEQFF.

V gene TRBV24-1 combines with J gene TRBJ2-3; D is unresolved. V was pared by 5 bases and J by 7 bases, with 12 bases between. Per the germline V gene, CDR1 is KGHDR and CDR2 is SFDVKD. This CDR3 is 13 amino acids long. In nucleotides, the CDR3 is TGTGCCACCAGTGGCCCCGCTGGCTATACGCAGTATTTT. It yields the protein CATSGPAGYTQYF.